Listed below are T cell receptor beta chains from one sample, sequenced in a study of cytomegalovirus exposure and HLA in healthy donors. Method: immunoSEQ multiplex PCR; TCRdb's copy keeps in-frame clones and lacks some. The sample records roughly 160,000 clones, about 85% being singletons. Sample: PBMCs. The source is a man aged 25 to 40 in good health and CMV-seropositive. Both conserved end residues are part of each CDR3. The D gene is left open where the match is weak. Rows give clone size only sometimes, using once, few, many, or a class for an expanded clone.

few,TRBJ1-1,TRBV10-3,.,TGTGCCACGAGGGGCAGACTAGACACTGAAGCTTTCTTT,CATRGRLDTEAFF
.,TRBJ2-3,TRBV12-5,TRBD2,TGTGCTAGTGGATATAGCGGGAGAGGGGCAGATACGCAGTATTTT,CASGYSGRGADTQYF
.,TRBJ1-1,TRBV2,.,TGTGCCAGCAGTAGAGGAATACTGACTGAAGCTTTCTTT,CASSRGILTEAFF
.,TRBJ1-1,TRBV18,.,TGTGCCAGCTCACCACCGAGGTTGATGGCTAGAGGTATGAACACTGAAGCTTTCTTT,CASSPPRLMARGMNTEAFF
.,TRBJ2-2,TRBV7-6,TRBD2,TGTGCCAGCAGCCCATATACCCGGGGGCTAGCGGGACGGACCGGGGAGCTGTTTTTT,CASSPYTRGLAGRTGELFF
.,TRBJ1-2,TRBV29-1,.,TGCAGCGTTGCGACAGGCGAGGGAGGCTACACCTTC,CSVATGEGGYTF
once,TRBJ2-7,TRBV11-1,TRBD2,TGTGCCGTCGGGACTAGCGGAACCTACGAGCAGTACTTC,CAVGTSGTYEQYF
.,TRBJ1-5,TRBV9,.,TGTGCCAGCAGCGTAGCTAGGGGCGGGGAGCCCCAGCATTTT,CASSVARGGEPQHF
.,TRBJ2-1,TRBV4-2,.,TGTGCCAGCAGCCTAAGGGACTCCATCTCCTACAATGAGCAGTTCTTC,CASSLRDSISYNEQFF
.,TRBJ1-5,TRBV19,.,TGTGCCAGTAGTATAGGGGGAGTTTGGGGCAATCAGCCCCAGCATTTT,CASSIGGVWGNQPQHF
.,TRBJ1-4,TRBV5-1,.,TGCGCCAGCAGCTTCGGTGCAGGTCCCGAAAAACTGTTTTTT,CASSFGAGPEKLFF
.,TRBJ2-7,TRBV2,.,TGTGCCAGCAGTGAGGCCCCGGGTCCAATCTACGAGCAGTACTTC,CASSEAPGPIYEQYF
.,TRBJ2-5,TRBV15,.,TGTGCCACCAGCACAGAAGCTAACCGGTACCAAGAGACCCAGTACTTC,CATSTEANRYQETQYF
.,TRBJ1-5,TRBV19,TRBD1,TGTGCCAGTAGTGAGGGACAGCATAGCAATCAGCCCCAGCATTTT,CASSEGQHSNQPQHF
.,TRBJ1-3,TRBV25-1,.,TGTGCCAGCAGCCAGGGGCCCGGAAACACCATATATTTT,CASSQGPGNTIYF
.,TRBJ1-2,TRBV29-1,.,TGCAGCGTTGAACAGAACTATGGCTACACCTTC,CSVEQNYGYTF
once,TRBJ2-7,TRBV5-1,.,TGCGCCAGCAGCTTGGAACAAAACGAGCAGTACTTC,CASSLEQNEQYF
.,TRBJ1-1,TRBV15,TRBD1,TGTGCCACCAGCAGAGGGGGACAGGCCTTGCACACTGAAGCTTTCTTT,CATSRGGQALHTEAFF
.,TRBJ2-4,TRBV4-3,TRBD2,TGCGCCAGCAGCCAAAGGGGACTAGCGGGAGTTACGGCCAAAAACATTCAGTACTTC,CASSQRGLAGVTAKNIQYF
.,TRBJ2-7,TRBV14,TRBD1,TGTGCCAGCAGCCAGACGAAGGGGGACAGGGGGCTTCGCGAGCAGTACTTC,CASSQTKGDRGLREQYF
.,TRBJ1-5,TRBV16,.,TGTGCCAGCAGCCTGAGCAGGGTTCGCAATCAGCCCCAGCATTTT,CASSLSRVRNQPQHF
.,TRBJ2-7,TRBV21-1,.,TGTGCCAGCAGAGGGATCCAGCGGGGATTCTACGAGCAGTACTTC,CASRGIQRGFYEQYF
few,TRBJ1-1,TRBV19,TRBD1,TGTGCCAGTAACCCCTTGGACAGGGGAGAGAGCACTGAAGCTTTCTTT,CASNPLDRGESTEAFF
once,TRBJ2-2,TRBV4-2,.,TGTGCCAGCAGCCAAGATGGAGCGTACACCGGGGAGCTGTTTTTT,CASSQDGAYTGELFF
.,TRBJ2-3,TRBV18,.,TGTGCCAGCTCACCTAGGAGCTCAGATACGCAGTATTTT,CASSPRSSDTQYF
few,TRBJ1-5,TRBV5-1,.,TGCGCCAGCAGCTTCACCACGGGGTATGGTCAGCCCCAGCATTTT,CASSFTTGYGQPQHF